The entry below gives a single T cell receptor beta chain sequence along with its context. Germline V gene data show CDR1 as MNHNY and CDR2 as SVGAGI (reference sequence). V was clipped by 8 bases and J by 4 bases, with 24 bases between them. The CDR3 is 16 residues long. TCR beta chains were sequenced at survey level with immunoSEQ. The assay was immunoSEQ multiplex PCR, and TCRdb's table has in-frame clones only and misses some. Of tens of thousands of clones listed, around 95% were seen once; the top ten hold around 4.5%. This chain joins TRBV6-6 and TRBJ2-7; D possibly matches TRBD1 or TRBD2 (7 bases each). The sequence came from a man aged 35-49 years with rheumatoid arthritis. The specimen sequenced was PBMCs. DNA of the CDR3: TGTGCCAGCGCCGCAGGGGGGGGACTAAGCCCTTACGAGCAGTACTTC. Translation: CASAAGGGLSPYEQYF.